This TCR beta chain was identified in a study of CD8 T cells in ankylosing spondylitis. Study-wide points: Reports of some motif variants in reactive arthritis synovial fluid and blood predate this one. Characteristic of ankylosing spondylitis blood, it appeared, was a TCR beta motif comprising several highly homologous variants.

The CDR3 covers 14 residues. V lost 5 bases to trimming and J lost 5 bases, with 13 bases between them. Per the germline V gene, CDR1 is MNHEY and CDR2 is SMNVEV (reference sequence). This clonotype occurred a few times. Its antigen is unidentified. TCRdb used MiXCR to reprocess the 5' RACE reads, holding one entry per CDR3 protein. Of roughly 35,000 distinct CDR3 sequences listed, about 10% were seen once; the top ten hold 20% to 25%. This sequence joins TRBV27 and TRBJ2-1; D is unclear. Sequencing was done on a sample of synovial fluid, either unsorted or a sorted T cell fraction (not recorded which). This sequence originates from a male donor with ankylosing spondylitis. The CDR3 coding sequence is TGTGCCAGCAGTCGCCGGGTCACTGACAATGAGCAGTTCTTC. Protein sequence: CASSRRVTDNEQFF.